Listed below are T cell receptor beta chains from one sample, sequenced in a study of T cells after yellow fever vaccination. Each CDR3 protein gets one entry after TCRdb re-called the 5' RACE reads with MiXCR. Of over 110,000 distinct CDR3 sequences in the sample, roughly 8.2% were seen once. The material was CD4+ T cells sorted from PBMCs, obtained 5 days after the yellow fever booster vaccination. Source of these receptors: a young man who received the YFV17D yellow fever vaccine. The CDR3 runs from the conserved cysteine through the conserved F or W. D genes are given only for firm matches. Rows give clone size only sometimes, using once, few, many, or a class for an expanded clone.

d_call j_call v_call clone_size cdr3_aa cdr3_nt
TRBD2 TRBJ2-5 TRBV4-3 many CASSQGLAGESGETQYF TGCGCCAGCAGCCAAGGACTAGCGGGAGAGTCGGGCGAGACCCAGTACTTC
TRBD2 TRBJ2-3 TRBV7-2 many CASSGQRELTDTQYF TGTGCCAGCTCCGGTCAGCGGGAATTGACAGATACGCAGTATTTT
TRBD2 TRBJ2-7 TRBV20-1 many CSAQSGSPYEQYF TGCAGTGCTCAGAGCGGGAGCCCCTACGAGCAGTACTTC
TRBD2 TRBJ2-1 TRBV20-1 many CSARSRLAGGSEQFF TGCAGTGCTAGATCCCGACTAGCGGGAGGCAGCGAGCAGTTCTTC
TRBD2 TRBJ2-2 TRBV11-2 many CASSTRLAQNTGELFF TGTGCCAGCAGCACCCGACTAGCTCAGAACACCGGGGAGCTGTTTTTT
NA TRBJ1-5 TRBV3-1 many CASSQDPAGLTPQHF TGTGCCAGCAGCCAAGATCCGGCAGGTCTGACGCCCCAGCATTTT
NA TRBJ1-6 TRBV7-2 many CASSLFGDTNSPLHF TGTGCCAGCAGCCTCTTTGGGGACACTAATTCACCCCTCCACTTT
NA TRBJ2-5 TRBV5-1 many CASSVTRGTRGETQYF TGCGCCAGCAGCGTAACCCGGGGAACAAGGGGAGAGACCCAGTACTTC
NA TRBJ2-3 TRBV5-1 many CASSLGGIRTDTQYF TGCGCCAGCAGCTTGGGTGGGATTCGCACAGATACGCAGTATTTT
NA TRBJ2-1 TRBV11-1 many CASPPRDRPWDEQFF TGTGCCAGCCCCCCCCGGGACCGCCCGTGGGATGAGCAGTTCTTC
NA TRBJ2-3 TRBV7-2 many CASSLDQEPDTQYF TGTGCCAGCAGTCTCGATCAGGAACCAGATACGCAGTATTTT
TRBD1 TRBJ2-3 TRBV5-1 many CASSFGTGARGDTQYF TGCGCCAGCAGCTTTGGGACAGGGGCACGAGGAGATACGCAGTATTTT
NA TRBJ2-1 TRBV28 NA CASSFSVNEQFF TGTGCCAGCAGTTTCTCCGTTAACGAGCAGTTCTTC
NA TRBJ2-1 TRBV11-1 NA CASSLVRLASFFSYNEQFF TGTGCCAGCAGCTTAGTGCGGCTAGCGAGTTTCTTCTCCTACAATGAGCAGTTCTTC
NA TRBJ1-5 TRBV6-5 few CASSYSDRPTYSNQPQHF TGTGCCAGCAGTTACTCGGACAGACCCACTTATAGCAATCAGCCCCAGCATTTT
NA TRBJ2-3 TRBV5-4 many CASSLSWGATDTQYF TGTGCCAGCAGCTTGTCTTGGGGCGCGACAGATACGCAGTATTTT
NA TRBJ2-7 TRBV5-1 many CASSLGRGTEVDEQYF TGCGCCAGCAGCTTGGGTCGCGGGACCGAGGTTGATGAGCAGTACTTC
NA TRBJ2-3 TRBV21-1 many CASSKGTSGVTDTQYF TGTGCCAGCAGCAAAGGGACTAGCGGAGTCACAGATACGCAGTATTTT
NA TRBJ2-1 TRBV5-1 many CASSLLSEQFF TGCGCCAGCAGCTTGTTATCAGAGCAGTTCTTC
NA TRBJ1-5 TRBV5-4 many CASSAENQPQHF TGTGCCAGCAGCGCTGAGAATCAGCCCCAGCATTTT
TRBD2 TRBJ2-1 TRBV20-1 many CSASGLAGYNEQFF TGCAGTGCTAGCGGACTAGCGGGTTACAATGAGCAGTTCTTC
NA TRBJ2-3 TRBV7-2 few CASSKQGVDTQYF TGTGCCAGCAGCAAACAGGGCGTGGATACGCAGTATTTT
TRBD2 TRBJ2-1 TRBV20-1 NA CSARVLADSYNEQFF TGCAGTGCTAGAGTTCTAGCGGACTCCTACAATGAGCAGTTCTTC
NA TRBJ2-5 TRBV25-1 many CASSDARTETQYF TGTGCCAGCAGTGACGCCCGAACAGAGACCCAGTACTTC
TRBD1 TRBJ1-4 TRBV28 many CASSPTGVRREKLFF TGTGCCAGCAGTCCGACAGGGGTTCGACGTGAAAAACTGTTTTTT